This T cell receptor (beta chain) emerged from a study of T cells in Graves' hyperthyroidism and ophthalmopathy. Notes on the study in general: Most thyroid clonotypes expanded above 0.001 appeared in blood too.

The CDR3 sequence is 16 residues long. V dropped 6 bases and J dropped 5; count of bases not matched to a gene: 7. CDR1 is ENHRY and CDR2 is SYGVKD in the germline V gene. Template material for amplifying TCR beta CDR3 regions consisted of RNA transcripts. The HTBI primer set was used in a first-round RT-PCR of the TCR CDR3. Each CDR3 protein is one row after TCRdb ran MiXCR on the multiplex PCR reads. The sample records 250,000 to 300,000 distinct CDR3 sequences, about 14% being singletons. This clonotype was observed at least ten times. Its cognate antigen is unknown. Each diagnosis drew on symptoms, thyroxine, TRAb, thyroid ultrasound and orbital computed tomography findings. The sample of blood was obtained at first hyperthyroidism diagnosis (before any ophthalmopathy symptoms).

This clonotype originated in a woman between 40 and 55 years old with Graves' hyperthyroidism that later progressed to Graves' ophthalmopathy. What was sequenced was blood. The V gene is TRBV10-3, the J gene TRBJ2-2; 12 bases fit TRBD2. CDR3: CAIRSRLAGATGELFF. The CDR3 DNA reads TGTGCCATCAGGTCCAGACTAGCGGGAGCTACCGGGGAGCTGTTTTTT.